This TCR beta chain derives from a study of post-analysis software for immune sequencing data. The table lists this clonotype with a count of one. The antigen is not known. The CDR3 has 16 residues. In germline, CDR1 is SEHNR, CDR2 FQNEAQ (reference sequence). V lost 2 bases, J lost 3 bases, and 16 bases lay in between. Study outcomes and limitations: Patients had higher frequencies than controls of a handful of TRBV segments, including TRBV5-6, TRBV5-1 and TRBV20-1.

Presence of unique molecular identifiers characterized the TCR beta cDNA libraries. MiXCR, run by TCRdb on the PCR reads, gives a single entry per CDR3 protein. The sample has about 500,000 distinct CDR3 sequences, around 40% seen once. Sequenced input: blood. This chain uses TRBV7-9 with TRBJ1-1, with a tentative D call TRBD1 (6 bases). The sequence came from a girl between 5 and 17 years old with multiple sclerosis. The chain's CDR3 is CASSLTLGAPHTEAFF. The CDR3 DNA reads TGTGCCAGCAGCTTAACCTTGGGGGCTCCTCACACTGAAGCTTTCTTT.